Listed below are T cell receptor beta chains from one sample, sequenced in a study of blood T cell repertoires in COVID-19. Profiling relied on immunoSEQ multiplex PCR, and the TCRdb table lists in-frame clones only, not all of them. The sample yields under 200,000 clones, about 83% seen once. Sequencing input: peripheral blood. These receptors originate from a woman between 65 and 79 years old who had recovered from COVID-19. The CDR3 runs from the conserved cysteine through the conserved F or W. The order of the fields is clone size, J gene, V gene, D gene, CDR3 protein, CDR3 DNA. The D gene is left open where the match is weak. Rows give clone size only sometimes, using once, few, many, or a class for an expanded clone.

.	TRBJ2-7	TRBV19	.	CASSIRQAPYEQYF	TGTGCCAGTAGTATAAGACAGGCCCCCTACGAGCAGTACTTC
.	TRBJ2-7	TRBV9	TRBD1	CASSPTGGFYEQYF	TGTGCCAGCAGCCCGACAGGGGGGTTCTACGAGCAGTACTTT
.	TRBJ2-3	TRBV7-8	TRBD2	CASSRRLAGSTDTQYF	TGTGCCAGCAGCCGCCGACTAGCGGGGAGCACAGATACGCAGTATTTT
.	TRBJ1-2	TRBV6-1	TRBD1	CASSFGTGNYGYTF	TGTGCCAGCAGTTTCGGGACAGGGAACTATGGCTACACCTTC
few	TRBJ2-5	TRBV28	TRBD1	CASTTGGTGETQYF	TGTGCCAGCACCACAGGGGGGACTGGAGAGACCCAGTACTTC
once	TRBJ2-3	TRBV7-2	TRBD2	CASSLVGGRVADTQYF	TGTGCCAGCAGCTTGGTGGGCGGGAGGGTTGCAGATACGCAGTATTTT
.	TRBJ2-3	TRBV10-1	.	CASSRGPGTQYF	TGCGCCAGCAGCCGCGGGCCGGGGACGCAGTATTTT
.	TRBJ1-2	TRBV27	TRBD1	CASSFRTGGNYGYTF	TGTGCCAGCAGTTTTAGGACAGGAGGAAACTATGGCTACACCTTC
.	TRBJ2-5	TRBV7-2	TRBD2	CASSLMPSGVGTQYF	TGTGCCAGCAGCTTAATGCCTAGCGGCGTGGGGACCCAGTACTTC
.	TRBJ2-2	TRBV5-4	.	CASSPSGPGVYGGELFF	TGTGCCAGCAGCCCGAGCGGGCCGGGAGTTTATGGCGGGGAGCTGTTTTTT
many	TRBJ2-2	TRBV5-1	TRBD2	CASSLPGTSGSSTGELFF	TGCGCCAGCAGCCTCCCCGGGACTAGCGGGAGTAGCACCGGGGAGCTGTTTTTT
.	TRBJ2-7	TRBV6-5	TRBD2	CASSYSVLAGPYEQYF	TGTGCCAGCAGTTACTCGGTGCTAGCGGGTCCATACGAGCAGTACTTC
once	TRBJ1-2	TRBV5-1	.	CASSLEGKNYGYTF	TGCGCCAGCAGCTTGGAGGGGAAAAACTATGGCTACACCTTC
.	TRBJ2-1	TRBV2	.	CASSARGEQFF	TGTGCCAGCAGTGCGCGGGGTGAGCAGTTCTTC
.	TRBJ2-1	TRBV29-1	.	CSVPAGLAFYEQFF	TGCAGCGTCCCCGCTGGGCTAGCTTTCTATGAGCAGTTCTTC
.	TRBJ1-5	TRBV5-1	.	CASRVGHNQPQHF	TGCGCCAGCAGAGTGGGGCACAATCAGCCCCAGCATTTT
.	TRBJ2-3	TRBV6-2/TRBV6-3	.	CASSPQLGWGTDTQYF	TGTGCCAGCAGTCCCCAACTAGGGTGGGGCACAGATACGCAGTATTTT
.	TRBJ2-5	TRBV6-5	TRBD2	CASSSGLAGAGYF	TGTGCCAGCAGTTCGGGACTAGCGGGGGCTGGGTACTTC
.	TRBJ2-7	TRBV7-2	.	CASSPTGSSYEQYF	TGTGCCAGCAGCCCCACAGGTAGCTCCTACGAGCAGTACTTC
once	TRBJ2-7	TRBV10-3	TRBD2	CAIGGLAGDSYEQYF	TGTGCCATCGGGGGGCTAGCGGGAGACTCCTACGAGCAGTACTTC
once	TRBJ2-3	TRBV12-3/TRBV12-4	.	CASSPIAADTQYF	TGTGCCAGCAGTCCCATAGCGGCAGATACGCAGTATTTT
.	TRBJ1-6	TRBV18	.	CASSPERGGNSPLHF	TGTGCCAGCTCACCGGAAAGAGGGGGAAATTCACCCCTCCACTTT
.	TRBJ2-5	TRBV30	TRBD2	CAGLLAGRQETQYF	TGTGCCGGATTACTAGCGGGACGACAAGAGACCCAGTACTTC
.	TRBJ2-5	TRBV12-3/TRBV12-4	.	CASSLVRLGQQYF	TGTGCCAGCAGTTTGGTCCGGCTAGGCCAACAGTACTTC
.	TRBJ2-7	TRBV5-1	TRBD1	CASSRGQGPSQYF	TGCGCCAGCAGCAGGGGACAGGGGCCCTCTCAGTACTTC
.	TRBJ2-5	TRBV24-1	TRBD2	CATSDWGSGGKQETQYF	TGTGCCACCAGTGATTGGGGTAGCGGGGGAAAACAAGAGACCCAGTACTTC
.	TRBJ2-1	TRBV21-1	.	CASAYDFPSSYNEQFF	TGTGCCAGCGCATACGACTTCCCGAGCTCCTACAATGAGCAGTTCTTC
once	TRBJ1-2	TRBV10-3	.	CAISESGAFGGYTF	TGTGCCATCAGTGAGTCGGGGGCCTTCGGGGGCTACACCTTC
.	TRBJ2-5	TRBV7-9	.	CASSPRRGETQYF	TGTGCCAGCAGCCCCCGTCGAGGCGAGACCCAGTACTTC
few	TRBJ2-7	TRBV5-4	.	CASSWGRQAYEQYF	TGTGCCAGCAGCTGGGGGAGACAGGCCTACGAGCAGTACTTC
.	TRBJ2-3	TRBV5-1	.	CASSLGLRSDTQYF	TGCGCCAGCAGCTTGGGTTTGCGGTCAGATACGCAGTATTTT
once	TRBJ2-3	TRBV5-1	TRBD2	CASSGTSGGPSTDTQYF	TGCGCCAGCAGCGGTACCAGCGGGGGGCCAAGCACAGATACGCAGTATTTT
.	TRBJ2-3	TRBV5-1	.	CASSPAAGTDTQYF	TGCGCCAGCAGCCCCGCGGCGGGCACAGATACGCAGTATTTT
.	TRBJ2-1	TRBV5-1	TRBD2	CASSLSGTSGGYNEQFF	TGCGCCAGCAGCCTCTCCGGGACTAGCGGGGGGTACAATGAGCAGTTCTTC
.	TRBJ2-7	TRBV10-3	.	CAISPSGVAIEQYF	TGTGCCATCAGCCCCTCAGGGGTGGCAATCGAGCAGTACTTC
few	TRBJ1-5	TRBV7-3	.	CASSLTLNQPQHF	TGTGCCAGCAGCTTAACTCTCAATCAGCCCCAGCATTTT
.	TRBJ2-7	TRBV13	.	CASSGQKSLYEQYF	TGTGCCAGCAGCGGGCAGAAAAGTCTCTACGAGCAGTACTTC
.	TRBJ2-4	TRBV11-1	.	CASRGVAKNIQYF	TGTGCCAGCCGCGGGGTAGCCAAAAACATTCAGTACTTC
.	TRBJ2-1	TRBV7-2	TRBD2	CASSSYVTGTSGNEQFF	TGTGCCAGCAGCTCTTACGTTACCGGGACTAGCGGCAATGAGCAGTTCTTC
.	TRBJ1-1	TRBV6-6	.	CASSQPQGPTPEAFF	TGTGCCAGCAGTCAGCCGCAGGGGCCCACCCCTGAAGCTTTCTTT
.	TRBJ2-3	TRBV29-1	TRBD1	CSVDRTGGGTDTQYF	TGCAGCGTTGACCGTACAGGGGGCGGCACAGATACGCAGTATTTT
.	TRBJ1-2	TRBV28	TRBD1	CASRQGPNYGYTF	TGTGCCAGCAGACAGGGGCCTAACTATGGCTACACCTTC
.	TRBJ2-7	TRBV4-1	TRBD2	CASSQEGLAGSYEQYF	TGCGCCAGCAGCCAAGAGGGACTAGCGGGGAGTTACGAGCAGTACTTC
.	TRBJ1-1	TRBV9	.	CASSVARGDWTEAFF	TGTGCCAGCAGCGTGGCGCGGGGGGATTGGACTGAAGCTTTCTTT
.	TRBJ1-2	TRBV9	.	CASRPGAGPGDGYTF	TGTGCCAGCAGACCCGGGGCGGGACCGGGGGATGGCTACACCTTC
.	TRBJ1-1	TRBV7-3	TRBD1	CASRPPGGTEAFF	TGTGCCAGCAGACCCCCAGGGGGCACTGAAGCTTTCTTT
.	TRBJ2-1	TRBV7-2	TRBD2	CASSPLSGSYNEQFF	TGTGCCAGCAGCCCTCTTAGCGGGAGTTACAATGAGCAGTTCTTC
.	TRBJ1-1	TRBV6-5	.	CASSYGQTQDGAFF	TGTGCCAGCAGTTACGGGCAGACCCAAGATGGGGCTTTCTTT
once	TRBJ1-4	TRBV10-3	.	CATGGPNAVEKLFF	TGTGCCACCGGGGGACCCAACGCCGTTGAAAAACTGTTTTTT
.	TRBJ2-5	TRBV15	.	CATSSGGPRGETQYF	TGTGCCACCAGCAGCGGGGGGCCTCGGGGGGAGACCCAGTACTTC
.	TRBJ2-4	TRBV5-1	.	CASSWGQTERKNIQYF	TGCGCCAGCAGCTGGGGGCAGACCGAGAGAAAAAACATTCAGTACTTC
.	TRBJ2-3	TRBV2	TRBD2	CASGPSGLSTDTQYF	TGTGCCAGCGGACCTAGCGGACTGAGCACAGATACGCAGTATTTT
.	TRBJ2-5	TRBV7-2	TRBD1	CASSTQTGGGGTQYF	TGTGCCAGCAGCACCCAGACAGGGGGCGGCGGGACCCAGTACTTC
few	TRBJ1-2	TRBV3-1/TRBV3-2	TRBD1	CASTNQGDGYTF	TGTGCCTCTACAAACCAGGGGGATGGCTACACCTTC